The 14 T cell receptor beta chains in this list originate from one sample, sequenced in a study of cytotoxic CD8 clonotypes in ibrutinib-treated CLL. Method: immunoSEQ multiplex PCR; TCRdb's copy keeps in-frame clones and lacks some. The top ten hold 5% to 7% of the sample, which has approximately 300,000 clones, about 80% seen once. Sequenced here: PBMCs, sampled before ibrutinib treatment. The receptors were sampled from a human donor with chronic lymphocytic leukemia.

The V gene is TRBV5-1, the J gene TRBJ2-1; possibly TRBD1 for D (5 bases). Germline-derived CDR1 and CDR2 are SGHRS and YFSETQ. The CDR3 spans 14 residues. V gave up 0 bases and J gave up 4 bases, with 8 bases separating them. The CDR3 region is CASSLVGAYNEQFF. The CDR3 DNA reads as TGCGCCAGCAGCTTGGTAGGGGCTTACAATGAGCAGTTCTTC. Complete variable domain (other parts from reference TRBV5-1 and TRBJ2-1): KAGVTQTPRYLIKTRGQQVTLSCSPISGHRSVSWYQQTPGQGLQFLFEYFSETQRNKGNFPGRFSGRQFSNSRSEMNVSTLELGDSALYLCASSLVGAYNEQFFGPGTRLTVL.

The chain links TRBV28 to TRBJ2-7; D possibly matches TRBD1 or TRBD2 (5 bases each). This CDR3 is built from 16 residues. V shed 4 bases and J shed 5 bases, with 21 bases lying between them. The germline V gene encodes CDR1 MDHEN and CDR2 SYDVKM. CDR3 loop: CASSSILGRDRDEQYF. Here the CDR3 DNA reads TGTGCCAGCAGTTCCATCCTCGGCAGGGACCGAGACGAGCAGTACTTC.

The chain links TRBV7-2 to TRBJ2-5, with no clear D. Germline CDR1 reads SGHTA; CDR2 reads FQGNSA. The CDR3 contains 15 residues. V was shortened by 1 base and J by 5 bases, with 14 bases between the two germline ends. The CDR3 sequence: CASSLVSADRETQYF. Written as DNA, the CDR3 is TGTGCCAGCAGCTTAGTGTCGGCCGATCGCGAGACCCAGTACTTC. The full variable domain, with the rest looked up from reference TRBV7-2 and TRBJ2-5, is GAGVSQSPSNKVTEKGKDVELRCDPISGHTALYWYRQSLGQGLEFLIYFQGNSAPDKSGLPSDRFSAERTGGSVSTLTIQRTQQEDSAVYLCASSLVSADRETQYFGPGTRLLVL.

This clone was observed a few times. The rearrangement joins TRBV7-2 to TRBJ2-7; the match to TRBD2 covers 11 bases. CDR1 and CDR2 (germline): SGHTA, FQGNSA. J lost 6 bases, V lost 5 bases, and 12 bases had no gene match. The CDR3 extends over 16 amino acids. The CDR3 sequence: CASSRNSGRARGEQYF. CDR3 in DNA: TGTGCCAGCAGCCGGAATAGCGGGAGGGCCCGTGGCGAGCAGTACTTC.

The CDR3 sequence: CASSATTGRPWIYGYTF. Written as DNA, the CDR3 is TGTGCCAGCAGCGCCACCACGGGACGGCCTTGGATCTATGGCTACACCTTC. The V gene is TRBV27, the J gene TRBJ1-2; tentatively, D is TRBD1 (5 bases). V was clipped by 6 bases and J by 4 bases, with 24 bases between them. CDR1 and CDR2 from the germline V gene are MNHEY and SMNVEV (reference sequence). The CDR3 contains 17 residues.

The V call is TRBV19, the J call TRBJ1-3; no clear D. The CDR3 runs to 14 residues. The germline V and J ends were trimmed by 3 bases and 0 bases, with 6 bases remaining between them. Germline-derived CDR1 and CDR2 are LNHDA and SQIVND (reference sequence). The DNA for the CDR3 is TGTGCCAGTAGTATGGAGGGCTCTGGAAACACCATATATTTT. As protein: CASSMEGSGNTIYF. The variable domain in full, completed from reference TRBV19 and TRBJ1-3, reads DGGITQSPKYLFRKEGQNVTLSCEQNLNHDAMYWYRQDPGQGLRLIYYSQIVNDFQKGDIAEGYSVSREKKESFPLTVTSAQKNPTAFYLCASSMEGSGNTIYFGEGSWLTVV.

The genes are TRBV11-1 and TRBJ2-1; 7 nucleotides line up with TRBD1. CDR1 is SGHAT, CDR2 FQDESV, per germline (reference sequence). V dropped 2 bases and J dropped 4; count of bases not matched to a gene: 5. There are 15 residues in the CDR3. The CDR3 DNA follows: TGTGCCAGCAGCTTATCGACAGGGTTTTACAATGAGCAGTTCTTC. Translation gives CASSLSTGFYNEQFF.

CDR3 nucleotide sequence: TGTGCCAGCAGCTCGGGACTAGCGGGAGTTGGGCAGTACTTC. Its protein product is CASSSGLAGVGQYF. The V gene is TRBV7-2, the J gene TRBJ2-7; 14 nucleotides match TRBD2. V gave up 4 bases and J gave up 9 bases; unmatched junction bases: 5. The CDR3 extends over 14 amino acids. CDR1 and CDR2 from the germline V gene are SGHTA and FQGNSA.

The chain carries TRBV7-9 and TRBJ2-6; a possible D gene is TRBD2 (6 bases). This CDR3 contains 16 residues. Trimming took 0 bases from V and 0 from J, leaving 6 bases between them. The V gene's germline CDR1 is SEHNR and CDR2 FQNEAQ (reference sequence). CDR3 residues: CASSLAGGSGANVLTF. CDR3 bases: TGTGCCAGCAGCTTAGCGGGGGGCTCTGGGGCCAACGTCCTGACTTTC.

In the case of this clone: The sample holds other DNA sequences that translate to the same CDR3. CDR3 nucleotide sequence: TGTGCCAGTAGTATCCAGGGGGGCAATCAGCCCCAGCATTTT. It specifies CASSIQGGNQPQHF. This chain joins TRBV19 and TRBJ1-5; 7 bases line up with TRBD1. The V gene end was trimmed by 3 bases and the J gene end by 2 bases; junction bases not matched to a gene: 1. The CDR3 runs 14 residues. In germline, CDR1 is LNHDA, CDR2 SQIVND (reference sequence).

The chain recombines TRBV15 with TRBJ2-3; 7 bases map to TRBD2. Trimming removed 6 bases from V and 3 bases from J; junction bases left unmatched: 6. The germline CDR1 and CDR2 sequences are LNHNV and YYDKDF (reference sequence). The CDR3 spans 14 residues. The CDR3 nucleotides read TGTGCCACCAGGTCTAGCGGCAGTACAGATACGCAGTATTTT. Protein sequence: CATRSSGSTDTQYF.

The V gene is TRBV6-6, the J gene TRBJ2-7; 8 nucleotides align to TRBD1. Germline CDR1 is MNHNY and CDR2 is SVGAGI (reference sequence). This CDR3 is 14 amino acids long. J gave up 7 bases and V 3 bases, and 8 bases lay outside the gene matches. In DNA, the CDR3 is TGTGCCAGCAGTTATTCGGACAGGGTCAGAGAGCAGTACTTC. Its translation is CASSYSDRVREQYF.

The rearrangement links TRBV25-1 to TRBJ1-4, with D possibly matching TRBD1 (5 bases). Germline values: CDR1 MGHDK, CDR2 SYGVNS. The CDR3 runs 16 residues. Trimming removed 3 bases from V and 7 bases from J, with 18 bases in between. In DNA, the CDR3 is TGTGCCAGCAGTGATACATTTGGGGGGTTTGGTGAAAAACTGTTTTTT. This sequence encodes CASSDTFGGFGEKLFF.

This clone appeared once. The J gene is TRBJ2-7, the V gene TRBV18, with D possibly matching TRBD2 (8 bases). The CDR3 runs to 18 residues. CDR1 and CDR2 (germline): KGHSH, LQKENI. V lost 3 bases, J lost 0 bases, and 21 bases lay in between. The DNA of the CDR3 is TGTGCCAGCTCACCGACTAGCGAAAGGACAGGAATCTCCTACGAGCAGTACTTC. Its protein is CASSPTSERTGISYEQYF.